These 27 T cell receptor beta chains share one sample of origin, sequenced in a study of cytomegalovirus exposure and HLA in healthy donors. With 60 Vbeta and 13 Jbeta primers, the PCR was carried out. The repertoire was sequenced with immunoSEQ multiplex PCR; TCRdb's copy has only in-frame clones and lacks some. This table holds 95,000 to 150,000 clones, 60% to 85% found once. The source material was PBMCs. The receptors were gathered from a woman in her thirties or forties in good health and CMV-seropositive.

This chain uses TRBV19 with TRBJ2-6, with D possibly matching TRBD2 (5 bases). The V and J ends lost 3 bases and 0 bases respectively, with 9 bases between them. Germline CDR1 reads LNHDA; CDR2 reads SQIVND (reference sequence). The CDR3 is 16 residues long. DNA of the CDR3: TGTGCCAGTAGTATGTCCGGGAACTCTGGGGCCAACGTCCTGACTTTC. As protein: CASSMSGNSGANVLTF.

The genes are TRBV19 and TRBJ1-5; D unresolved. The germline V gene encodes CDR1 LNHDA and CDR2 SQIVND (reference sequence). There are 13 residues in the CDR3. Trimming removed 5 bases from V and 6 bases from J, with 11 bases in between. The CDR3 spells CASSLTSTQPQHF. The CDR3 DNA reads TGTGCCAGTAGTTTAACAAGTACTCAGCCCCAGCATTTT.

Only a few counts were recorded for this clone. The rearrangement links TRBV23-1 to TRBJ2-7, with 7 bases identical to TRBD1. TRBV23-1 is an ORF; its function is uncertain. J lost 7 bases, V lost 8 bases, and 11 bases had no gene match. The CDR3 contains 13 residues. Here the CDR3 reads CASFGTEGGEQYF. In nucleotides, the CDR3 is TGCGCCAGCTTCGGGACAGAGGGTGGGGAGCAGTACTTC.

V is TRBV15 and J is TRBJ1-2; possibly TRBD1 for D (6 bases). Trimming cost V 0 bases and J 0 bases, with 14 bases left between them. Germline V gene lookup returns CDR1 LNHNV and CDR2 YYDKDF (reference sequence). The CDR3 covers 17 residues. The CDR3 loop reads CATSRDMNRATNYGYTF. CDR3 nucleotide sequence: TGTGCCACCAGCAGAGATATGAACAGGGCCACTAACTATGGCTACACCTTC. The full variable domain, its missing parts supplied by reference TRBV15 and TRBJ1-2, is DAMVIQNPRYQVTQFGKPVTLSCSQTLNHNVMYWYQQKSSQAPKLLFHYYDKDFNNEADTPDNFQSRRPNTSFCFLDIRSPGLGDTAMYLCATSRDMNRATNYGYTFGSGTRLTVV.

This sequence joins TRBV13 and TRBJ1-2; D gene ambiguous. The CDR3 sequence is 10 residues long. V lost 5 bases and J lost 12, with 10 bases in between. Germline CDR1 is PRHDT and CDR2 is FYEKMQ (reference sequence). The CDR3 sequence is CASSPSLHTF. The CDR3 DNA reads TGTGCCAGCAGCCCTAGTCTTCACACCTTC.

This clone was recorded only once. The chain carries TRBV7-3 and TRBJ2-3; 13 positions agree with TRBD2. This CDR3 has 16 residues. The J segment lost 3 bases and the V segment lost 4 bases, leaving 4 bases of the junction unmatched. The germline V gene has CDR1 SGHTA and CDR2 FQGTGA. CDR3 sequence reads: CASSSTTSGRTDTQYF. DNA of the CDR3: TGTGCCAGCAGCTCGACGACTAGCGGGAGGACAGATACGCAGTATTTT.

The chain couples TRBV27 to TRBJ2-1; 13 bases line up with TRBD2. CDR3 length: 16 amino acids. Germline lookup yields CDR1 MNHEY and CDR2 SMNVEV (reference sequence). Germline trimming cut 0 bases from V and 12 bases from J; bases unmatched to any gene: 8. CDR3: CASSLSTSGGPGGQFF. CDR3 DNA sequence: TGTGCCAGCAGTTTATCGACTAGCGGGGGGCCAGGTGGGCAGTTCTTC.

The chain carries TRBV6-5 and TRBJ2-7, with D possibly TRBD2 on 5 matching bases. Germline values: CDR1 MNHEY, CDR2 SVGAGI. V lost 5 bases and J 4 bases, leaving 15 bases between the germline ends. The CDR3 spans 14 residues. CDR3 bases: TGTGCCAGCAGTAAAACGGACGGGGAATACGAGCAGTACTTC. It codes for CASSKTDGEYEQYF.

The rearrangement links TRBV4-1 to TRBJ1-4, with D possibly being TRBD1 (6 bases). In germline, CDR1 is MGHRA, CDR2 YSYEKL. Trimming took off 0 bases at V and 6 bases at J, with 20 bases between the two ends. The CDR3 length is 18 residues. The CDR3 loop reads CASSQERTGGRGDEKLFF. The CDR3 bases are TGCGCCAGCAGCCAAGAGAGGACGGGGGGGCGAGGGGATGAAAAACTGTTTTTT.

This clone was found once. J is TRBJ2-1 and V is TRBV7-2, with TRBD1 identical over 9 bases. V was pared by 6 bases and J by 7 bases, with 7 bases of the junction left unmatched. Germline V gene sequence: CDR1 SGHTA, CDR2 FQGNSA. The CDR3 sequence is 14 residues long. The CDR3 protein is CASSYTGGLNEQFF. CDR3 sequence (DNA): TGTGCCAGCAGTTATACAGGGGGCTTGAATGAGCAGTTCTTC.

This chain connects TRBV29-1 to TRBJ1-4, with 7 bases matching TRBD1. The CDR3 covers 15 residues. Germline V gives CDR1 SQVTM, CDR2 ANQGSEA. V was clipped by 7 bases and J by 0 bases; unmatched bases: 8. The CDR3 DNA reads TGCAGCGCCCAAACAACAGGGGCAACTAATGAAAAACTGTTTTTT. It yields the protein CSAQTTGATNEKLFF.

The rearrangement uses TRBV5-8 and TRBJ1-1; D ambiguous. Germline CDR1 and CDR2: SGHTS and YDEGEE. The CDR3 runs 16 residues. Trimming took off 4 bases at V and 1 base at J, with 17 bases between the two ends. CDR3: CASSAWSTLSNTEAFF. The CDR3 coding sequence is TGTGCCAGCAGCGCATGGTCCACCCTATCGAACACTGAAGCTTTCTTT.

The chain has TRBV25-1 and TRBJ1-3; D is possibly TRBD1 (6 bases). The V and J ends lost 6 bases and 0 bases respectively, with 18 bases between them. The length of the CDR3 is 17 residues. Germline assignment: CDR1 MGHDK and CDR2 SYGVNS. The CDR3 DNA reads as TGTGCCAGCAGGCAGACAGGCGACCTTATCTCTGGAAACACCATATATTTT. The encoded protein is CASRQTGDLISGNTIYF.

The chain is built from TRBV19 and TRBJ1-5; possibly TRBD1 for D (5 bases). The CDR3 runs 14 residues. Trimming took off 2 bases at V and 5 bases at J, with 10 bases between the two ends. Germline-derived CDR1 and CDR2 are LNHDA and SQIVND (reference sequence). CDR3: CASSISRVDQPQHF. The CDR3 nucleotides read TGTGCCAGTAGTATAAGCAGGGTCGATCAGCCCCAGCATTTT.

This clone was seen only a few times. The chain couples TRBV14 to TRBJ2-7, with 13 bases matching TRBD2. The V and J ends lost 1 base and 4 bases, in that order; junction bases with no gene match: 10. The CDR3 covers 18 residues. Germline V CDR1 and CDR2: SGHDN, FVKESK. The chain's CDR3 is CASSQVTSGRADWYEQYF. DNA for the CDR3: TGTGCCAGCAGCCAAGTTACTAGCGGGAGGGCCGACTGGTACGAGCAGTACTTC.

This chain connects TRBV12-5 to TRBJ1-4; D possibly corresponds to TRBD1 (5 bases). The CDR3 totals 14 residues. Per the germline V gene, CDR1 is LGHNT and CDR2 is FRNRAP. Trimming left V 6 bases short and J 7 bases short, with 15 bases between. This CDR3 reads CASGTQGVGEKLFF. The CDR3 DNA reads TGTGCTAGTGGGACCCAGGGCGTGGGTGAAAAACTGTTTTTT. Using reference TRBV12-5 and TRBJ1-4 for the parts outside the CDR3, the full variable domain is DARVTQTPRHKVTEMGQEVTMRCQPILGHNTVFWYRQTMMQGLELLAYFRNRAPLDDSGMPKDRFSAEMPDATLATLKIQPSEPRDSAVYFCASGTQGVGEKLFFGSGTQLSVL.

J is TRBJ2-3 and V is TRBV27, with a possible D match to TRBD1 (5 bases). The ends were cut back, 2 bases at V and 0 bases at J, with 9 bases in the middle. This CDR3 has 15 amino acids. Germline V gene data show CDR1 as MNHEY and CDR2 as SMNVEV (reference sequence). CDR3 loop: CASSLKGISTDTQYF. CDR3 bases: TGTGCCAGCAGTTTAAAGGGGATTAGCACAGATACGCAGTATTTT.

The rearrangement links TRBV11-2 to TRBJ2-7, with D possibly TRBD2 on 5 matching bases. V was trimmed by 0 bases and J by 2 bases, leaving 11 bases between them. CDR3 length: 15 amino acids. Germline CDR1 SGHAT, CDR2 FQNNGV. The CDR3 loop reads CASSLDTGNPYEQYF. Written as DNA, the CDR3 is TGTGCCAGCAGCTTAGATACCGGGAACCCCTACGAGCAGTACTTC.

The gene calls are TRBV6-1 and TRBJ1-3; D gene uncertain. Trimming took 4 bases from V and 4 from J, leaving 11 bases between them. This CDR3 has 14 residues. Germline V lookup: CDR1 MNHNS, CDR2 SASEGT. The CDR3 is CASSGGEVGNTIYF. DNA of the CDR3: TGTGCCAGCAGTGGTGGAGAAGTAGGAAACACCATATATTTT.

This clone was observed once. The CDR3 sequence is CASSLEGALGYGYTF. The CDR3 DNA sequence: TGTGCCAGCAGTTTAGAGGGGGCGCTAGGCTATGGCTACACCTTC. This chain links TRBV27 with TRBJ1-2, with 7 bases that match TRBD1. Trimming took 2 bases from V and 4 from J; bases not matched to a gene: 7. The V gene's germline CDR1 is MNHEY and CDR2 SMNVEV (reference sequence). The CDR3 length is 15 residues.

The V gene is TRBV6-1, the J gene TRBJ2-5, with a weak D call TRBD1 (6 bases). The last part of the DNA fits TRBJ2-7 better; the J call may be wrong. The CDR3 is 14 amino acids. Germline V gene sequence: CDR1 MNHNS, CDR2 SASEGT. CDR3 nucleotide sequence: TGTGCCAGCAGTGAACAGGGGTCGACCTACGAGCAGTACTTC. This translates into CASSEQGSTYEQYF.

This clone has only a few counts. V is TRBV5-1 and J is TRBJ2-7, with 7 bases lining up with TRBD2. The CDR3 spans 14 residues. The V gene's germline CDR1 is SGHRS and CDR2 YFSETQ. The V segment lost 0 bases and the J segment 1 base; nucleotides outside the gene matches: 1. For the CDR3, the DNA is TGCGCCAGCAGCTTGGACGGGAGGTCCTACGAGCAGTACTTC. Its translation: CASSLDGRSYEQYF.

V gene TRBV15 combines with J gene TRBJ2-7; possibly TRBD1 for D (5 bases). The germline gives CDR1 LNHNV, CDR2 YYDKDF (reference sequence). V was shortened by 3 bases and J by 7 bases, with 22 bases between the two germline ends. The CDR3 spans 16 residues. CDR3 sequence (DNA): TGTGCCACCAGCAGCCCGACTGAATGGGGCTCTGGGGAGCAGTACTTC. Amino acid sequence: CATSSPTEWGSGEQYF.

V usage is TRBV7-9 and J usage is TRBJ1-2; D call uncertain. This CDR3 contains 14 residues. V was pared by 5 bases and J by 6 bases, with 16 bases between. Germline CDR1 SEHNR, CDR2 FQNEAQ (reference sequence). CDR3 DNA: TGTGCCAGCAGCCCCAGCGGGTCAACGAATGGCTACACCTTC. Translating gives CASSPSGSTNGYTF.

The CDR3 region has the DNA TGTGCCTGGGGGACAGTGTGGAACACCATATATTTT. Residues: CAWGTVWNTIYF. The V gene is TRBV30, the J gene TRBJ1-3; 7 bases agree with TRBD1. V lost 5 bases to trimming and J lost 7 bases; unmatched junction nucleotides: 5. The CDR3 has 12 amino acids. The germline CDR1 and CDR2 sequences are GTSNPN and SVGIG (reference sequence). Drawing the rest from reference TRBV30 and TRBJ1-3, the complete variable domain is SQTIHQWPATLVQPVGSPLSLECTVEGTSNPNLYWYRQAAGRGLQLLFYSVGIGQISSEVPQNLSASRPQDRQFILSSKKLLLSDSGFYLCAWGTVWNTIYFGEGSWLTVV.

The chain has TRBV19 and TRBJ2-3; 7 bases fit TRBD2. Germline CDR1 LNHDA, CDR2 SQIVND (reference sequence). V shed 1 base, J shed 2 bases, and the junction held 3 bases outside the gene matches. The CDR3 has 15 amino acids. Here the CDR3 DNA reads TGTGCCAGTAGTATAGGGAGCGGGACCACAGATACGCAGTATTTT. This sequence encodes CASSIGSGTTDTQYF. Combining the CDR3 with reference TRBV19 and TRBJ2-3 gives the whole variable domain DGGITQSPKYLFRKEGQNVTLSCEQNLNHDAMYWYRQDPGQGLRLIYYSQIVNDFQKGDIAEGYSVSREKKESFPLTVTSAQKNPTAFYLCASSIGSGTTDTQYFGPGTRLTVL.

The V gene is TRBV9, the J gene TRBJ1-1; 7 bases align to TRBD1. CDR1 is SGDLS and CDR2 is YYNGEE in the germline V gene. The CDR3 contains 13 residues. J lost 6 bases, V lost 0 bases, and 2 bases had no gene match. This CDR3 is CASSVVGTAEAFF. The CDR3 bases are TGTGCCAGCAGCGTAGTTGGGACAGCTGAAGCTTTCTTT.